This is a list of T cell receptor beta chains from one sample in a study of cytomegalovirus exposure and HLA in healthy donors. Clones were sequenced by immunoSEQ multiplex PCR, and TCRdb holds only the in-frame ones, with some missing. The table has around 89,000 clones, roughly 80% seen once. Material: PBMCs. These TCRs come from a man aged 35 to 55 in good health and CMV-seronegative. Both conserved end residues are part of each CDR3. A D gene is named only where the DNA matches it firmly. Not all rows give a size; the values are once, few, many and, for expanded clones, a class.

cdr3_aa	cdr3_nt	clone_size	v_call	j_call	d_call
CASSLRSGDYNEQFF	TGTGCCAGCAGCCTCAGGAGCGGGGATTACAATGAGCAGTTCTTC	once	TRBV11-2	TRBJ2-1	TRBD2
CASTGWRGSNEKLFF	TGTGCCAGTACGGGGTGGAGAGGTTCTAATGAAAAACTGTTTTTT	few	TRBV19	TRBJ1-4	-
CASSLGGGEAKNIQYF	TGCGCCAGTAGCCTGGGTGGTGGGGAGGCCAAAAACATTCAGTACTTC	-	TRBV5-1	TRBJ2-4	-
CSSSLAHYEQYF	TGTTCCAGCAGCTTAGCTCACTACGAGCAGTACTTC	-	TRBV7-9	TRBJ2-7	-
CASSWGIGGETQYF	TGTGCCAGCAGTTGGGGGATAGGGGGAGAGACCCAGTACTTC	-	TRBV28	TRBJ2-5	-
CAISEVGLDEQYF	TGTGCCATCAGTGAGGTGGGCTTGGACGAGCAGTACTTC	-	TRBV10-3	TRBJ2-7	-
CASSLFAAGTEAFF	TGTGCCAGCAGTTTATTCGCGGCTGGCACTGAAGCTTTCTTT	few	TRBV28	TRBJ1-1	-
CASSLAGGPTNEETQYF	TGCGCCAGCAGCTTAGCGGGGGGGCCTACTAACGAAGAGACCCAGTACTTC	-	TRBV5-1	TRBJ2-5	TRBD2
CASSTPYRGVSYNEQFF	TGTGCCAGCAGCACCCCCTACCGGGGGGTCTCCTACAATGAGCAGTTCTTC	-	TRBV7-6	TRBJ2-1	TRBD2
CASSLNPLPSTDTQYF	TGTGCCAGCAGCTTAAATCCACTTCCTAGCACAGATACGCAGTATTTT	few	TRBV7-3	TRBJ2-3	-
CASSLGGAGGYEQYF	TGTGCCAGCAGTTTAGGTGGGGCAGGGGGCTACGAGCAGTACTTC	-	TRBV28	TRBJ2-7	TRBD1
CASSFTHVYNSPLHF	TGTGCCAGCAGTTTTACACACGTCTATAATTCACCCCTCCACTTT	-	TRBV27	TRBJ1-6	-
CATPRPGDHEQYF	TGTGCCACCCCAAGGCCAGGGGACCACGAGCAGTACTTC	-	TRBV5-8	TRBJ2-7	-
CASAGSPQGSRGYTF	TGTGCCAGCGCAGGGAGTCCACAGGGATCCCGTGGCTACACCTTC	-	TRBV7-9	TRBJ1-2	-
CSSSSRWTGGTGELFF	TGTTCCAGCAGCTCCCGTTGGACGGGAGGTACCGGGGAGCTGTTTTTT	-	TRBV7-9	TRBJ2-2	TRBD2
CASSPQGAASDTQYF	TGTGCCAGCTCACCACAGGGAGCAGCATCAGATACGCAGTATTTT	-	TRBV18	TRBJ2-3	-
CASSFGVSYEQYF	TGTGCCAGCAGCTTCGGGGTATCCTACGAGCAGTACTTC	once	TRBV7-2	TRBJ2-7	-
CASSSGTGINTEAFF	TGTGCCAGCAGCTCCGGGACAGGCATCAACACTGAAGCTTTCTTT	few	TRBV7-2	TRBJ1-1	TRBD1
CASSSSVRDRVPDTQYF	TGTGCCAGCAGTTCATCCGTCCGGGACAGGGTCCCAGATACGCAGTATTTT	few	TRBV28	TRBJ2-3	TRBD1